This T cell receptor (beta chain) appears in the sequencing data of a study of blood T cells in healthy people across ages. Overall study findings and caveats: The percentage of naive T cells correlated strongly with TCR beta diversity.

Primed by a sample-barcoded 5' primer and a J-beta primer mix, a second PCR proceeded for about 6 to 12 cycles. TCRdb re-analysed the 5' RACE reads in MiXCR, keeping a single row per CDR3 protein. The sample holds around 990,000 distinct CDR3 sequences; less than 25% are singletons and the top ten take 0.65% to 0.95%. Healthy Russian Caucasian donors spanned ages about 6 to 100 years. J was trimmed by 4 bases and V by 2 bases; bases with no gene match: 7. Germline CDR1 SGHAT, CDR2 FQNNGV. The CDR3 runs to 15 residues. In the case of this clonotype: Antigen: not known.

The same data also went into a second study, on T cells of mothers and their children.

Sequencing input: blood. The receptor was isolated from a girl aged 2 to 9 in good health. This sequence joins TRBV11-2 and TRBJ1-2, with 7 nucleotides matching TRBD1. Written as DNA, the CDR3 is TGTGCCAGCAGCTTACAGCCCCGGGACAGCTATGGCTACACCTTC. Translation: CASSLQPRDSYGYTF.